These 12 T cell receptor beta chains were sequenced from one sample in a study of blood T cell repertoires in COVID-19 (TCRdb year 2020). Library preparation employed the immunoSEQ multiplex PCR assay. Entries here come from immuneACCESS through TCRdb and include only in-frame sequences with V and J called. Some clones fail to appear in such tables; in the studies checked, an unresolved V gene covers under half of the shortfall, and the cause of the remainder is unknown. The sample table holds 60,000 to 80,000 clones, of which roughly nine tenths were seen once. The ten largest clones take up 18% of the sample. The sample was peripheral blood. These receptors were taken from a woman aged 55-69 years with COVID-19, enrolled during active disease.

This clone appeared a few times. This sequence joins TRBV5-6 and TRBJ1-1, with D perhaps matching TRBD1 (5 bases). Per germline, CDR1 SGHDT and CDR2 YYEEEE. The V end lost 1 base, the J end lost 5 bases, and 18 bases lay between the germline ends. The CDR3 covers 16 residues. The DNA of the CDR3 is TGTGCCAGCAGCTTGTGGCTTGGGGCGGGAGAAACTGAAGCTTTCTTT. The encoded protein is CASSLWLGAGETEAFF.

DNA for the CDR3: TGCAGCGGACAGGCCGGTCAGGGGAACACTGAAGCTTTCTTT. Encoded protein: CSGQAGQGNTEAFF. The rearrangement joins TRBV29-1 to TRBJ1-1, with TRBD1 as a possible D gene (6 bases). This CDR3 comprises 14 residues. Germline V gene lookup returns CDR1 SQVTM and CDR2 ANQGSEA. The germline V and J ends were trimmed by 7 bases and 1 base, with 16 bases remaining between them.

This sequence joins TRBV5-1 and TRBJ2-1; 9 nucleotides match TRBD1. Germline loops: CDR1 SGHRS, CDR2 YFSETQ. The V segment lost 2 bases and the J segment 8 bases; nucleotides outside the gene matches: 14. This CDR3 has 17 residues. In DNA, the CDR3 is TGCGCCAGCAGCTTCAACCTTCGGGACAGGGTGGTCCATGAGCAGTTCTTC. As protein: CASSFNLRDRVVHEQFF.

The rearrangement links TRBV29-1 to TRBJ1-4; D may be TRBD1 (5 bases). Trimming shortened V by 1 base and J by 3 bases, and 15 bases separated the two germline ends. CDR3 length: 16 residues. Germline CDR1 and CDR2: SQVTM and ANQGSEA. In nucleotides, the CDR3 is TGCAGCGTTGAAGGGGGGGTTTCCCCCGCTAATGAAAAACTGTTTTTT. Protein sequence: CSVEGGVSPANEKLFF.

The rearrangement links TRBV5-6 to TRBJ2-1, with 8 bases fitting TRBD2. The V segment lost 2 bases and the J segment 4 bases; nucleotides outside the gene matches: 8. CDR1 and CDR2 from the germline V gene are SGHDT and YYEEEE. The CDR3 is 16 residues long. CDR3 sequence reads: CASSFVAGRSYNEQFF. CDR3 in DNA: TGTGCCAGCAGCTTCGTAGCGGGAAGGTCTTACAATGAGCAGTTCTTC.

V usage is TRBV5-4 and J usage is TRBJ2-7; D is possibly TRBD2 (6 bases). Germline loops: CDR1 SGHNT, CDR2 YYREEE (reference sequence). The CDR3 covers 15 residues. Trimming removed 3 bases from V and 0 bases from J, with 13 bases in between. This CDR3 is CASSSQLGSSYEQYF. As DNA, the CDR3 is TGTGCCAGCAGCTCACAACTCGGGAGCTCCTACGAGCAGTACTTC.

The chain uses TRBV7-9 and TRBJ1-4, with no clear D. The V and J ends lost 5 bases and 4 bases respectively, with 11 bases between them. CDR3 length equals 14 residues. Germline-derived CDR1 and CDR2 are SEHNR and FQNEAQ (reference sequence). CDR3 nucleotide sequence: TGTGCCAGCAGCCCCCGACAACTTAATGAAAAACTGTTTTTT. This sequence encodes CASSPRQLNEKLFF.

This chain connects TRBV12-3 or TRBV12-4 to TRBJ2-7, with TRBD1 identical over 7 bases. J lost 4 bases, V lost 7 bases, and 4 bases had no gene match. The CDR3 sequence is 12 residues long. The CDR3 protein is CASTLQGYEQYF. In nucleotides, the CDR3 is TGTGCCAGCACCTTACAGGGGTACGAGCAGTACTTC.

J is TRBJ1-1 and V is TRBV10-3; TRBD1 might be the D (5 bases). Per germline, CDR1 ENHRY and CDR2 SYGVKD. This CDR3 comprises 16 residues. Trimming took 2 bases from V and 2 from J, leaving 15 bases between them. CDR3 nucleotide sequence: TGTGCCATCAGTGAGGGGGTAGGAGGGGTTAACACTGAAGCTTTCTTT. Its protein product is CAISEGVGGVNTEAFF.

The V and J genes are TRBV6-5 and TRBJ2-7; 7 bases are a match to TRBD1. The V and J ends lost 7 bases and 0 bases, in that order; junction bases with no gene match: 6. This CDR3 comprises 14 residues. Looked up from germline, CDR1 is MNHEY and CDR2 is SVGAGI. CDR3 DNA: TGTGCCAGCACAAGGGGGCTGGGCTCCTACGAGCAGTACTTC. Amino acids: CASTRGLGSYEQYF.

The chain couples TRBV11-3 to TRBJ2-5; 8 bases line up with TRBD2. Germline trimming cut 0 bases from V and 4 bases from J; bases unmatched to any gene: 4. This CDR3 is 15 amino acids long. Germline V gene data show CDR1 as SGHNT and CDR2 as YENEEA. The CDR3 region is CASSLDGTRSETQYF. The CDR3 DNA reads as TGTGCCAGCAGCTTAGATGGGACTAGGTCAGAGACCCAGTACTTC.

This chain links TRBV7-9 with TRBJ1-2; D is unclear. Trimming shortened V by 5 bases and J by 0 bases, and 10 bases separated the two germline ends. In germline, CDR1 is SEHNR, CDR2 FQNEAQ (reference sequence). CDR3 size: 14 residues. The CDR3 here is CASSDPRANYGYTF. The CDR3, as DNA: TGTGCCAGCAGCGACCCTCGGGCTAACTATGGCTACACCTTC.